This T cell receptor beta chain was sequenced in a study of beta chain features in type 1 diabetes (dated by TCRdb to 2016 to 2018). About the investigation overall: Mean age, gender distribution, total cell number and subset yield did not differ between patients and healthy donors. In the study, recently diagnosed type 1 diabetes patients and matched healthy donors were compared on the TCRB repertoires of their sorted circulating CD4+ T cell subsets. Whereas all 28 donors provided naive and central memory subsets, regulatory and stem cell-like memory subsets were isolated from just 8 patients and roughly 8 healthy donors. Across all samples, about 110 million sorted cells were examined, and cell number per subset correlated strongly with RNA yield. The paper as a whole reports these results and caveats: HLA sub-analyses involved small numbers of individuals, so any influence of HLA type on TCRB rearrangement remained unresolved. Because cDNA was sequenced instead of genomic DNA, highly expressing activated cells could be over-represented, though the groups showed no difference in activation or CD3 levels. A moderate but significant shortening of TCRB CDR3 length was observed in type 1 diabetes patients in all four CD4+ subsets. Shorter templates might be favored by PCR, yet because patient and control samples were amplified and corrected together, any such skew would affect both groups equally. Fewer insertions and more nucleotide deletions at VDJ recombination sites were observed in patients with type 1 diabetes, implying thymic rearrangement abnormalities. Naive, central memory and regulatory TCRB repertoires appeared to be more alike among patients than among healthy donors.

The cysteine opens and the phenylalanine closes a CDR3 of 16 amino acids. Of the read, only the CDR3 DNA is kept; its 48 bases are in frame from base 1. The CDR1 and CDR2 encoded by the germline V gene (reference sequence) are MNHNY and SVGAGI. Trimming costs V 4 bases and J 2 bases, and their ends lie 16 bases apart. The High Capacity cDNA Reverse Transcription Kit was used to reverse transcribe all of the isolated RNA, meaning that expressed TCRB transcripts were what got sequenced. Naive, central memory and regulatory T cell samples underwent deep immunoSEQ sequencing, averaging about 3.5 million total reads per sample. Sorted cells were lysed in RLT buffer, and RNA was extracted using DNase-treated RNeasy Micro or Mini kits according to cell number. To prevent cross-contamination, each cell subset was processed individually, whereas patient and healthy donor samples were processed jointly. The immunoSEQ multiplex PCR was used to amplify TCRB sequences from cDNA, yielding 87-bp fragments that span the CDR3 region. The amplicons were sequenced using the Illumina HiSeq platform. On the study's bioinformatics: PCR bias was computationally corrected using synthetic template baselines, reads within Hamming distance 2 were collapsed, and singletons that could not be merged were discarded. Reads were aligned against IMGT to assign V, D and J genes, CDR3 length and insertions or deletions at six rearrangement sites. Within each subset, clonotype counts were normalized to the number of sorted cells before true diversity and Gini coefficients were calculated with the tcR R package. The overlap coefficient, calculated on TCRB nucleotide sequences, was used to measure repertoire sharing. Sourced from immuneACCESS, this table was stored by TCRdb with only in-frame sequences that have V and J called. A share of the clones is absent; for the studies checked, an unresolved V gene accounts for under half, and the remainder has no known explanation. V and J calls plus clone size are reproduced from that table; the DNA served to infer D and trimming. The sample table holds around 340,000 clones, of which approximately 9.7% were seen once. Less than 1.2% of the sample rests with the top ten.

Each donor gave one peripheral blood draw, around 100 mL on average, collected into heparinised tubes. Naive, central memory, regulatory and stem cell-like memory CD4+ T cells were sorted on a BD FACSAria II using a panel including CD45RO, CCR7, CD25, CD127, CD95 and CD27. A purity above 95% was achieved for all sorted populations. PBMCs were separated immediately by Lymphoprep density gradient centrifugation and were stained directly, without being cultured. Samples were stained and sorted in pairs, with one healthy donor and one patient per experiment, so that batch effects were minimized. Concerning this clone itself: This clone's antigen is unknown. Per-base quality was not reported, and no clone a single base away is much larger than it.

This TCR was sampled from a young man with type 1 diabetes. The sample comprised central memory CD4+ T cells from blood. The chain was built from TRBV6-6 and TRBJ2-3; the D region possibly corresponds to TRBD2 (5 bases align). The DNA sequence is given as TGTGCCAGCAGTTCCGCCGGGTTGAGGGCCACAGATACGCAGTATTTT. Translated, it gives CASSSAGLRATDTQYF.